The source of this TCR beta chain is a study of T cell repertoires in cytomegalovirus infection. General study results and limits: Dominating the ex vivo response were TCR beta clonotypes that were CMV-specific and HLA-C-restricted.

TCRdb recomputed calls from the reads with MiXCR, one row per CDR3 protein. The table shows fewer than 350,000 distinct CDR3 sequences, with roughly 29% occurring only once. On this clonotype itself: Its antigen is not identified.

Trimming left V 3 bases short and J 3 bases short, with 12 bases between. Germline lookup yields CDR1 SNHLY and CDR2 FYNNEI. CDR3 length: 15 amino acids. This chain uses TRBV2 with TRBJ1-5; D gene uncertain. The sample was cultured PBMCs, taken from culture after CMV antigen stimulation. The origin of this receptor is a human donor in good health (CMV status not recorded). Some clones in this sample may be carry-over from other donors' samples. The chain's CDR3 is CASSDGRRPNQPQHF. CDR3 bases: TGTGCCAGCAGTGACGGGAGACGGCCCAATCAGCCCCAGCATTTT. Using reference TRBV2 and TRBJ1-5 for the parts outside the CDR3, the full variable domain is EPEVTQTPSHQVTQMGQEVILRCVPISNHLYFYWYRQILGQKVEFLVSFYNNEISEKSEIFDDQFSVERPDGSNFTLKIRSTKLEDSAMYFCASSDGRRPNQPQHFGDGTRLSIL.